This T cell receptor (beta chain) was recorded in a study of spatial heterogeneity in lung cancer. About the research overall: More than nine raw reads, on average, carried each unique TCR and UMI combination. Findings and caveats of the study: Beta chains had 13% to 15% coverage of tumor T cells, and alpha chains had roughly 7%. For expanded intratumoral alpha and beta TCRs, counts tracked tumor mutation counts.

This clonotype was picked up many times. Antigen specificity is unknown. The time point: sample taken at primary tumor resection. Whole RNA, which was extracted from tumor, nontumor lung tissue or frozen PBMC, was sequenced without any cell sorting. CDR1 and CDR2 from the germline V gene are MNHEY and SMNVEV (reference sequence). There are 14 residues in the CDR3. V lost 5 bases to trimming and J lost 3 bases, with 14 bases between them. TCRdb recomputed calls from the 5' RACE reads with MiXCR, one row per CDR3 protein. Altogether 9,500 to 13,000 distinct CDR3 sequences are present, under 8.5% being singletons, with the ten largest covering approximately 19%.

The sample in question was lung tumor tissue, obtained at surgery. The clonotype was recovered from a male donor with early-stage non-small cell lung cancer. The V call is TRBV27, the J call TRBJ2-7; no clear D gene. The CDR3 DNA follows: TGTGCCAGCAGTCCTGGAAGGAGTGACTACGAGCAGTACTTC. Translation: CASSPGRSDYEQYF.